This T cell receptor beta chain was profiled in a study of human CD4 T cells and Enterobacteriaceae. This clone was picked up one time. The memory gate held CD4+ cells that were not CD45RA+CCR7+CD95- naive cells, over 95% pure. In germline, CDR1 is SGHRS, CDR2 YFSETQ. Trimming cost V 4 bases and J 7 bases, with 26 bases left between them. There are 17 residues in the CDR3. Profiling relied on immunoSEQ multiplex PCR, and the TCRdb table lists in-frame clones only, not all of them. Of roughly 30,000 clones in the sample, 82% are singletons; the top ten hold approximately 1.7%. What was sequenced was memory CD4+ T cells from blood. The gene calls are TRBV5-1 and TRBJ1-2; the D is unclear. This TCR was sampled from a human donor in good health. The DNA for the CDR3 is TGCGCCAGCAGCCCGCAAACCGGGCCTAACAGACTGGGTGGCTACACCTTC. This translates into CASSPQTGPNRLGGYTF.